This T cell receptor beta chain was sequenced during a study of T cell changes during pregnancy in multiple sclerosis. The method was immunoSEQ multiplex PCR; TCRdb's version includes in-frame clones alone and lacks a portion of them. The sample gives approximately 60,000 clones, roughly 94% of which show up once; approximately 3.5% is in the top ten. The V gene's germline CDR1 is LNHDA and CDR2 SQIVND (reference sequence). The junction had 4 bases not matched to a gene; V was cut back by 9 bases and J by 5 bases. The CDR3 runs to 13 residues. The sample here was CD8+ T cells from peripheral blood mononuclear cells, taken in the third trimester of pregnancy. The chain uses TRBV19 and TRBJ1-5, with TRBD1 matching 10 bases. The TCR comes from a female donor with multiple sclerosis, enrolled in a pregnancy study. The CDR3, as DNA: TGTGCCAGCAGGGACAGGGGAGATCAGCCCCAGCATTTT. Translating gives CASRDRGDQPQHF.